This T cell receptor beta chain was captured in a study of blood T cell repertoires in COVID-19. For the study at large: Acute and convalescent COVID-19 samples came from the United States, Italy and Spain. PBMCs, B-cell-depleted T cells, or T cells were the source of the cDNA or gDNA that made up the material.

The authors' processing: By means of reference gene primer amplification, nucleated cell counts were estimated. This table comes from immunoSEQ multiplex PCR, and its TCRdb copy is limited to in-frame clones, with some not included. From that table come the V and J calls and clone size; the DNA was used to work out D and trimming. The sample lists 250,000 to 300,000 clones; over 80% were seen once. V dropped 3 bases and J dropped 2 bases, with 8 bases sitting between them. CDR3 length equals 14 residues. Germline CDR1 reads MNHNS; CDR2 reads SASEGT. This clone was observed at least ten times. This clonotype was obtained from a man between 60 and 75 years old who had recovered from COVID-19. Sequenced material: peripheral blood. The chain has TRBV6-1 and TRBJ1-3, with D tentatively TRBD1 (5 bases). In DNA, the CDR3 is TGTGCCAGCAGTGACCCAGGGACTGGAAACACCATATATTTT. It codes for CASSDPGTGNTIYF.